The clone carrying this TCR beta chain has just one count. Its antigen remains unknown. A junction boundary mismatches the germline segment, possibly from a read error. The data belong to a study of cytotoxic CD8 clonotypes in ibrutinib-treated CLL. Across the study: On average, over 90,000 productive rearrangements and approximately 250,000 productive templates per sample. Notes on the study in general: Researchers report that baseline clonality outpaced age-matched healthy donors and tracked circulating CD8+ T-cell counts. Clonality was higher at ibrutinib response and returned toward baseline at progression. With treatment, public clonotypes, which were uncommon, either contracted or remained stable.

Germline V gene sequence: CDR1 SGHKS, CDR2 YYEKEE (reference sequence). The CDR3 spans 12 residues. TCRdb keeps only in-frame clones here, not all; method: immunoSEQ multiplex PCR. The repertoire consists of 200,000 or so clones, with 60% to 80% occurring once and the leading ten covering 5.9%. The chain joins TRBV5-5 to TRBJ2-7; D remains ambiguous. The clonotype originates from a human donor with chronic lymphocytic leukemia. The source material was PBMCs, sampled after 12 months of ibrutinib treatment. The CDR3 is CASSLVDVWEFF. The CDR3 DNA reads TGTGCCAGCAGCTTGGTGGACGTATGGGAATTCTTC. The full variable domain, completed using reference TRBV5-5 and TRBJ2-7, is DAGVTQSPTHLIKTRGQQVTLRCSPISGHKSVSWYQQVLGQGPQFIFQYYEKEERGRGNFPDRFSARQFPNYSSELNVNALLLGDSALYLCASSLVDVWEFFGPGTRLTVT.